Listed below are T cell receptor beta chains from one sample, sequenced in a study of pediatric ulcerative colitis. Produced via immunoSEQ multiplex PCR; TCRdb's table is partial and in-frame only. This sample has 44,000 or so clones, with more than 60% found just once. Sequencing input: gut tissue. These receptors all come from a girl under 18 with moderate ulcerative colitis. Each CDR3 is given with its conserved first and last residue. Fields, in order: clone size, D gene, J gene, V gene, CDR3 protein, CDR3 DNA. The D gene is left open where the match is weak. Only some rows state a clone size, as once, few, many or a class for expanded clones.

clone_size: .
d_call: .
j_call: TRBJ1-5
v_call: TRBV28
cdr3_aa: CASSFGRTGSQPQHF
cdr3_nt: TGTGCCAGCAGTTTCGGGAGGACGGGTAGTCAGCCCCAGCATTTT

clone_size: few
d_call: .
j_call: TRBJ2-1
v_call: TRBV11-2
cdr3_aa: CASSLPSEIYNEQFF
cdr3_nt: TGTGCCAGCAGCTTACCTTCGGAGATCTACAATGAGCAGTTCTTC

clone_size: .
d_call: .
j_call: TRBJ1-2
v_call: TRBV30
cdr3_aa: CAWRSGTFYGYTF
cdr3_nt: TGTGCCTGGAGATCAGGGACTTTCTATGGCTACACCTTC

clone_size: few
d_call: TRBD1
j_call: TRBJ2-7
v_call: TRBV6-6
cdr3_aa: CASSLRRGLGYEQYF
cdr3_nt: TGTGCCAGCAGTCTACGCAGGGGGCTCGGGTACGAGCAGTACTTC

clone_size: .
d_call: .
j_call: TRBJ2-1
v_call: TRBV6-5
cdr3_aa: CASSSLQGRVFF
cdr3_nt: TGTGCCAGCAGTTCCCTGCAGGGGAGGGTGTTCTTC

clone_size: .
d_call: .
j_call: TRBJ2-7
v_call: TRBV2
cdr3_aa: CASSVGGLIPYEQYF
cdr3_nt: TGTGCCAGCAGTGTCGGGGGCTTAATTCCCTACGAGCAGTACTTC

clone_size: .
d_call: .
j_call: TRBJ1-2
v_call: TRBV19
cdr3_aa: CASSLTGTQWVGYTF
cdr3_nt: TGTGCCAGTAGTCTCACCGGGACTCAATGGGTTGGCTACACCTTC

clone_size: few
d_call: .
j_call: TRBJ1-2
v_call: TRBV15
cdr3_aa: CATSRAVGERYTF
cdr3_nt: TGTGCCACCAGCAGAGCAGTCGGGGAGCGCTACACCTTC

clone_size: .
d_call: .
j_call: TRBJ1-3
v_call: TRBV5-8
cdr3_aa: CASSPLGNPSGNTIYF
cdr3_nt: TGTGCCAGCAGCCCACTAGGGAACCCCTCTGGAAACACCATATATTTT

clone_size: .
d_call: .
j_call: TRBJ2-7
v_call: TRBV11-2
cdr3_aa: CASSLDERLRAGEQYF
cdr3_nt: TGTGCCAGCAGCTTAGATGAGAGGCTACGAGCAGGGGAGCAGTACTTC

clone_size: .
d_call: TRBD2
j_call: TRBJ2-7
v_call: TRBV5-1
cdr3_aa: CASSLSLAGAYEQYF
cdr3_nt: TGCGCCAGCAGCTTGAGTCTAGCGGGGGCCTACGAGCAGTACTTC

clone_size: .
d_call: .
j_call: TRBJ2-2
v_call: TRBV5-8
cdr3_aa: CASSLGSGSTGELFF
cdr3_nt: TGTGCCAGCAGCTTGGGTTCAGGGAGCACCGGGGAGCTGTTTTTT

clone_size: .
d_call: .
j_call: TRBJ1-4
v_call: TRBV12-5
cdr3_aa: CASGPRVEKLFF
cdr3_nt: TGTGCTAGTGGACCCCGGGTGGAAAAACTGTTTTTT

clone_size: .
d_call: TRBD1
j_call: TRBJ1-5
v_call: TRBV29-1
cdr3_aa: CSVGTGDRNQPQHF
cdr3_nt: TGCAGCGTAGGGACAGGGGATCGCAATCAGCCCCAGCATTTT

clone_size: .
d_call: TRBD2
j_call: TRBJ2-1
v_call: TRBV19
cdr3_aa: CASMGSGRSAQFF
cdr3_nt: TGTGCCAGTATGGGTAGCGGGAGGTCTGCACAGTTCTTC

clone_size: few
d_call: TRBD1
j_call: TRBJ2-3
v_call: TRBV5-1
cdr3_aa: CASSSTGTGAPDTQYF
cdr3_nt: TGCGCCAGCAGCTCGACCGGGACAGGGGCTCCAGATACGCAGTATTTT